Many counts were recorded for the clone carrying this T cell receptor (beta chain). RNA transcripts were the template for amplifying TCR beta CDR3 regions. When the TCR CDR3 underwent first-round RT-PCR, the HTBI primer set was used. Via MiXCR, TCRdb re-called the multiplex PCR reads, giving one row per CDR3 protein. The table lists 200,000 or so distinct CDR3 sequences, about a sixth of them singletons. The data are from a study of T cells in Graves' hyperthyroidism and ophthalmopathy. Absence of ophthalmopathy progression within 18 months defined stable Graves' hyperthyroidism. The V and J ends lost 0 bases and 5 bases, in that order; junction bases with no gene match: 2. The CDR3 is 14 residues long. Germline V gene data show CDR1 as SGHRS and CDR2 as YFSETQ.

The clonotype was recovered from a woman aged 50 to 60 with Graves' hyperthyroidism. The V gene is TRBV5-1, the J gene TRBJ2-1; 7 nucleotides line up with TRBD1. The source material was blood. The CDR3 bases are TGCGCCAGCAGCTTGGCACAGGGGAACAATGAGCAGTTCTTC. It specifies CASSLAQGNNEQFF. Using reference TRBV5-1 and TRBJ2-1 for the parts outside the CDR3, the full variable domain is KAGVTQTPRYLIKTRGQQVTLSCSPISGHRSVSWYQQTPGQGLQFLFEYFSETQRNKGNFPGRFSGRQFSNSRSEMNVSTLELGDSALYLCASSLAQGNNEQFFGPGTRLTVL.